This T cell receptor beta chain originates from a study of T cell responses to AZD1222 COVID-19 vaccine. The method was immunoSEQ multiplex PCR; TCRdb's version includes in-frame clones alone and lacks a portion of them. The sample shows roughly 100,000 clones, roughly 86% of them seen only once. Source: peripheral blood, taken 28 days after the second dose of the MenACWY control vaccine. This sequence was found in an adult who received the MenACWY meningococcal vaccine as a control.

CDR3 sequence (DNA): TGCGCCAGCAGCCAAGATCAGGGGCCCCCCGGGGAGCTGTTTTTT. The encoded protein is CASSQDQGPPGELFF. The V call is TRBV4-3, the J call TRBJ2-2; the D gene is possibly TRBD1 (6 bases). The CDR3 totals 15 residues. The germline V gene has CDR1 LGHNA and CDR2 YSLEER. Trimming left V 0 bases short and J 6 bases short, with 11 bases between.